This is a list of T cell receptor beta chains from one sample in a study of regulatory T cells in long-lasting Graves disease. TCRdb passed the multiplex PCR reads through MiXCR, listing each CDR3 protein once. Of hundreds of thousands of distinct CDR3 sequences detected, approximately 16% appear once; the ten largest clones hold about 27%. These sequences were also reported in another study, on T cells in Graves' hyperthyroidism and ophthalmopathy.

The sequenced sample was peripheral blood mononuclear cells (PBMCs), obtained at new diagnosis, from a patient treated with antithyroid drugs. The source of these receptors is a man aged 40-49 years with Graves disease. Both conserved end residues are part of each CDR3. A D gene is named only where the DNA matches it firmly. Rows give clone size only sometimes, using once, few, many, or a class for an expanded clone.

CDR3 length: 12; V gene: TRBV7-9; J gene: TRBJ2-7; D gene: .; clone size: few; CDR3 protein: CAVVRGSYEQYF; CDR3 DNA: TGTGCCGTAGTCCGGGGTTCCTACGAGCAGTACTTC
CDR3 length: 13; V gene: TRBV3-1; J gene: TRBJ2-4; D gene: .; clone size: many; CDR3 protein: CASSQVGGIIQYF; CDR3 DNA: TGTGCCAGCAGCCAAGTAGGCGGGATCATTCAGTACTTC
CDR3 length: 12; V gene: TRBV20-1; J gene: TRBJ2-7; D gene: TRBD1; clone size: many; CDR3 protein: CSGGQGAYEQYF; CDR3 DNA: TGCAGTGGTGGACAGGGGGCCTACGAGCAGTACTTC
CDR3 length: 16; V gene: TRBV19; J gene: TRBJ2-2; D gene: TRBD1; clone size: .; CDR3 protein: CASSPRWDRNTGELFF; CDR3 DNA: TGTGCCAGTAGTCCGCGTTGGGACAGGAACACCGGGGAGCTGTTTTTT
CDR3 length: 15; V gene: TRBV10-2; J gene: TRBJ1-5; D gene: .; clone size: few; CDR3 protein: CASSESRKGSQPQHF; CDR3 DNA: TGCGCCAGCAGTGAGTCTAGGAAGGGTTCTCAGCCCCAGCATTTT
CDR3 length: 13; V gene: TRBV5-1; J gene: TRBJ2-5; D gene: .; clone size: few; CDR3 protein: CASKSRRQETQYF; CDR3 DNA: TGCGCCAGCAAATCTAGGCGCCAAGAGACCCAGTACTTC
CDR3 length: 13; V gene: TRBV20-1; J gene: TRBJ2-7; D gene: .; clone size: .; CDR3 protein: CSARTYLGYEQYF; CDR3 DNA: TGCAGTGCTAGGACTTACCTTGGCTACGAGCAGTACTTC
CDR3 length: 13; V gene: TRBV3-1; J gene: TRBJ2-7; D gene: .; clone size: many; CDR3 protein: CASSQFLGYEQYF; CDR3 DNA: TGTGCCAGCAGCCAATTCTTGGGCTACGAGCAGTACTTC
CDR3 length: 12; V gene: TRBV28; J gene: TRBJ1-6; D gene: .; clone size: .; CDR3 protein: CASSSGSPPLHF; CDR3 DNA: TGTGCCAGCAGCTCCGGAAGTCCACCCCTCCACTTT
CDR3 length: 16; V gene: TRBV19; J gene: TRBJ2-2; D gene: .; clone size: few; CDR3 protein: CASSIPIGRNTGELFF; CDR3 DNA: TGTGCCAGTAGTATCCCGATTGGGAGGAACACCGGGGAGCTGTTTTTT
CDR3 length: 14; V gene: TRBV7-9; J gene: TRBJ2-1; D gene: TRBD2; clone size: .; CDR3 protein: CASSFIAGGSEQFF; CDR3 DNA: TGTGCCAGCAGCTTTATAGCGGGGGGAAGTGAGCAGTTCTTC
CDR3 length: 13; V gene: TRBV12-5; J gene: TRBJ1-5; D gene: .; clone size: many; CDR3 protein: CASGLGGSQPQHF; CDR3 DNA: TGTGCTAGTGGTTTGGGAGGTAGTCAGCCCCAGCATTTT
CDR3 length: 16; V gene: TRBV20-1; J gene: TRBJ1-5; D gene: .; clone size: many; CDR3 protein: CSARDWVGGVRQPQHF; CDR3 DNA: TGCAGTGCTAGAGATTGGGTTGGCGGGGTCAGGCAGCCCCAGCATTTT
CDR3 length: 17; V gene: TRBV6-2/TRBV6-3; J gene: TRBJ2-7; D gene: TRBD2; clone size: .; CDR3 protein: CASSSPGGAGGPYEHYF; CDR3 DNA: TGTGCCAGCAGTTCCCCTGGGGGAGCGGGGGGTCCCTACGAGCATTACTTC
CDR3 length: 15; V gene: TRBV5-1; J gene: TRBJ1-5; D gene: .; clone size: many; CDR3 protein: CASSLVGAVNQPQHF; CDR3 DNA: TGCGCCAGCAGCTTGGTCGGGGCTGTCAATCAGCCCCAGCATTTT
CDR3 length: 14; V gene: TRBV12-3/TRBV12-4; J gene: TRBJ2-1; D gene: TRBD1; clone size: many; CDR3 protein: CASSQTTGGLEQFF; CDR3 DNA: TGTGCCAGCAGCCAAACCACAGGGGGCCTTGAGCAGTTCTTC
CDR3 length: 14; V gene: TRBV20-1; J gene: TRBJ1-1; D gene: TRBD1; clone size: few; CDR3 protein: CSAQTYGQGQEAFF; CDR3 DNA: TGCAGTGCCCAGACCTATGGACAGGGTCAAGAAGCTTTCTTT
CDR3 length: 13; V gene: TRBV27; J gene: TRBJ1-2; D gene: .; clone size: many; CDR3 protein: CASSLGRWGGYTF; CDR3 DNA: TGTGCCAGCAGTTTGGGACGTTGGGGTGGCTACACCTTC
CDR3 length: 15; V gene: TRBV10-1; J gene: TRBJ2-1; D gene: TRBD2; clone size: many; CDR3 protein: CASSESSGGYNEQFF; CDR3 DNA: TGCGCCAGCAGTGAGTCCAGCGGGGGTTACAATGAGCAGTTCTTC
CDR3 length: 17; V gene: TRBV7-2; J gene: TRBJ2-7; D gene: TRBD2; clone size: many; CDR3 protein: CASSLAGGASGGYEQYF; CDR3 DNA: TGTGCCAGCAGCTTAGCTGGCGGGGCTAGCGGGGGGTACGAGCAGTACTTC
CDR3 length: 12; V gene: TRBV6-5; J gene: TRBJ2-3; D gene: .; clone size: few; CDR3 protein: CASSSQTDTQYF; CDR3 DNA: TGTGCCAGCAGTTCCCAGACGGATACGCAGTATTTT
CDR3 length: 12; V gene: TRBV29-1; J gene: TRBJ1-1; D gene: .; clone size: many; CDR3 protein: CSAGRVYTEAFF; CDR3 DNA: TGCAGTGCGGGCCGGGTCTACACTGAAGCTTTCTTT
CDR3 length: 14; V gene: TRBV9; J gene: TRBJ1-1; D gene: .; clone size: many; CDR3 protein: CASSVDLWTTEAFF; CDR3 DNA: TGTGCCAGCAGCGTAGATTTGTGGACCACTGAAGCTTTCTTT
CDR3 length: 13; V gene: TRBV2; J gene: TRBJ2-2; D gene: .; clone size: .; CDR3 protein: CASRVVNTGELFF; CDR3 DNA: TGTGCCAGCAGGGTCGTAAACACCGGGGAGCTGTTTTTT
CDR3 length: 14; V gene: TRBV5-1; J gene: TRBJ2-2; D gene: .; clone size: many; CDR3 protein: CASSRPGRTGELFF; CDR3 DNA: TGCGCCAGCAGTCGCCCCGGACGAACCGGGGAGCTGTTTTTT
CDR3 length: 10; V gene: TRBV20-1; J gene: TRBJ2-1; D gene: .; clone size: many; CDR3 protein: CSAPNVTWFF; CDR3 DNA: TGCAGTGCCCCCAACGTTACGTGGTTCTTC
CDR3 length: 18; V gene: TRBV20-1; J gene: TRBJ2-2; D gene: TRBD2; clone size: .; CDR3 protein: CSASRPGAGSLGTGELFF; CDR3 DNA: TGCAGTGCTAGTAGGCCGGGAGCGGGGTCCCTGGGGACCGGGGAGCTGTTTTTT
CDR3 length: 17; V gene: TRBV4-2; J gene: TRBJ1-1; D gene: TRBD1; clone size: few; CDR3 protein: CASSQVSGTGGNTEAFF; CDR3 DNA: TGTGCCAGCAGCCAAGTGTCGGGGACAGGGGGGAACACTGAAGCTTTCTTT
CDR3 length: 13; V gene: TRBV2; J gene: TRBJ2-7; D gene: .; clone size: many; CDR3 protein: CASGPTANYEQYF; CDR3 DNA: TGTGCCAGCGGGCCGACTGCTAACTACGAGCAGTACTTC
CDR3 length: 14; V gene: TRBV5-1; J gene: TRBJ1-4; D gene: .; clone size: many; CDR3 protein: CASSLAGAEEKLFF; CDR3 DNA: TGCGCCAGCAGCTTGGCCGGGGCTGAGGAAAAACTGTTTTTT
CDR3 length: 11; V gene: TRBV2; J gene: TRBJ1-2; D gene: .; clone size: many; CDR3 protein: CASSEFGGYTF; CDR3 DNA: TGTGCCAGCAGTGAATTCGGTGGCTACACCTTC
CDR3 length: 14; V gene: TRBV5-1; J gene: TRBJ2-5; D gene: .; clone size: few; CDR3 protein: CASSSQGGGETQYF; CDR3 DNA: TGCGCCAGCAGCTCGCAAGGGGGAGGGGAGACCCAGTACTTC
CDR3 length: 16; V gene: TRBV28; J gene: TRBJ2-7; D gene: TRBD1; clone size: many; CDR3 protein: CASSLPMWTGVNEQYF; CDR3 DNA: TGTGCCAGCAGTTTGCCCATGTGGACAGGGGTCAACGAGCAGTACTTC
CDR3 length: 13; V gene: TRBV24-1; J gene: TRBJ2-2; D gene: .; clone size: once; CDR3 protein: CATSDPGYGELFF; CDR3 DNA: TGTGCCACCAGTGATCCAGGGTACGGGGAGCTGTTTTTT
CDR3 length: 14; V gene: TRBV12-3/TRBV12-4; J gene: TRBJ1-1; D gene: .; clone size: many; CDR3 protein: CASILGLGLPEAFF; CDR3 DNA: TGTGCCAGCATCCTAGGTCTGGGTCTCCCTGAAGCTTTCTTT
CDR3 length: 14; V gene: TRBV7-7; J gene: TRBJ2-2; D gene: .; clone size: few; CDR3 protein: CASSFDGATGELFF; CDR3 DNA: TGTGCTAGCAGCTTCGACGGGGCCACCGGGGAGCTGTTTTTT
CDR3 length: 15; V gene: TRBV5-1; J gene: TRBJ2-1; D gene: TRBD2; clone size: many; CDR3 protein: CASSEGTSGGLEQFF; CDR3 DNA: TGCGCCAGCAGCGAAGGGACGTCGGGGGGATTGGAGCAGTTCTTC
CDR3 length: 15; V gene: TRBV4-1; J gene: TRBJ2-1; D gene: TRBD1; clone size: many; CDR3 protein: CASSQGQGAWNEQFF; CDR3 DNA: TGCGCCAGCAGCCAGGGACAGGGGGCTTGGAATGAGCAGTTCTTC
CDR3 length: 18; V gene: TRBV4-3; J gene: TRBJ1-6; D gene: .; clone size: .; CDR3 protein: CASSQGLGGSTRNSPLHF; CDR3 DNA: TGCGCCAGCAGCCAAGGGCTGGGGGGATCGACCCGTAATTCACCCCTCCACTTT
CDR3 length: 17; V gene: TRBV7-9; J gene: TRBJ2-7; D gene: TRBD1; clone size: many; CDR3 protein: CASSSMTGGHISYEQYF; CDR3 DNA: TGTGCCAGCAGCTCAATGACAGGGGGCCATATCTCCTACGAGCAGTACTTC
CDR3 length: 15; V gene: TRBV20-1; J gene: TRBJ2-7; D gene: TRBD2; clone size: .; CDR3 protein: CSAQRASGGANEQYF; CDR3 DNA: TGCAGTGCGCAGAGAGCTAGCGGGGGGGCCAACGAGCAGTACTTC
CDR3 length: 12; V gene: TRBV24-1; J gene: TRBJ1-1; D gene: .; clone size: many; CDR3 protein: CATSDAGVEAFF; CDR3 DNA: TGTGCCACCAGTGACGCAGGGGTTGAAGCTTTCTTT
CDR3 length: 13; V gene: TRBV18; J gene: TRBJ2-5; D gene: .; clone size: many; CDR3 protein: CASSPVKEETQYF; CDR3 DNA: TGTGCCAGCTCACCAGTGAAGGAAGAGACCCAGTACTTC
CDR3 length: 16; V gene: TRBV10-2; J gene: TRBJ2-7; D gene: TRBD1; clone size: few; CDR3 protein: CASSDRERGGLYEQYF; CDR3 DNA: TGCGCCAGCAGTGACAGGGAAAGAGGGGGCCTCTACGAGCAGTACTTC
CDR3 length: 16; V gene: TRBV4-1; J gene: TRBJ2-5; D gene: TRBD2; clone size: .; CDR3 protein: CASSRLPGLLQETQYF; CDR3 DNA: TGCGCCAGCAGCCGCCTACCGGGACTACTCCAAGAGACCCAGTACTTC